The entry that follows covers one T cell receptor (beta chain) sequence. The data were obtained in a study of blood T cell repertoires in COVID-19. Across the study: Sources were T cells, B-cell-depleted T cells, or PBMCs; the material itself was cDNA or gDNA.

Original methodology: Amplification of reference gene primers was used by the study to estimate nucleated cell counts. Profiled with immunoSEQ multiplex PCR; TCRdb holds only in-frame clones, not every one. The V and J calls and the clone size are those of that table, but D and trimming were determined from the DNA. Of about 130,000 clones listed, more than 75% are singletons. This CDR3 spans 13 amino acids. V was pared by 3 bases and J by 4 bases, with 6 bases of the junction left unmatched. Germline CDR1 reads GTSNPN; CDR2 reads SVGIG (reference sequence). The sample was peripheral blood. The origin of this receptor is a man in his fifties or sixties who had recovered from COVID-19. The rearrangement links TRBV30 to TRBJ2-7; 7 nucleotides line up with TRBD1. For the CDR3, the DNA is TGTGCCTGGAGACAGGGGTATGTGTACGAGCAGTACTTC. It is translated as CAWRQGYVYEQYF.